A single sample is the source of the 18 T cell receptor beta chains below, sequenced in a study of shared clonotypes between healthy human individuals. Naive-designated CD8 cells lacked CD45RO, were positively enriched for CCR7, and omitted terminally differentiated effector memory CD45RA+ cells. The table came from immunoSEQ multiplex PCR; TCRdb's copy has only in-frame clones and leaves some out. Among about 1,900,000 clones listed, roughly 95% were seen once. The sample consisted of naive CD8+ T cells sorted from blood. These receptors originate from a man aged 18 to 35 in good health.

The J gene is TRBJ1-2, the V gene TRBV19; D perhaps matches TRBD1 (5 bases). This CDR3 region has 16 residues. V dropped 4 bases and J dropped 4 bases, with 19 bases sitting between them. Germline CDR1 is LNHDA and CDR2 is SQIVND (reference sequence). CDR3 region: CASSTQRTRTFYGYTF. CDR3 bases: TGTGCCAGTAGTACCCAAAGGACACGAACATTCTATGGCTACACCTTC.

The CDR3 here is CASSYNWGHEQYF. The CDR3 nucleotides are TGTGCCAGCAGTTACAATTGGGGCCACGAGCAGTACTTC. This chain uses TRBV6-6 with TRBJ2-7; TRBD1 might be the D (5 bases). The CDR3 runs to 13 residues. The V gene lost 2 bases and the J gene lost 5 bases, with 10 bases spanning the gap. The V gene's germline CDR1 is MNHNY and CDR2 SVGAGI (reference sequence).

The rearrangement joins TRBV19 to TRBJ2-7; 7 nucleotides align to TRBD2. The CDR3 totals 15 residues. Unmatched junction bases numbered 10, after V lost 6 bases and J lost 2 bases. Germline CDR1 is LNHDA and CDR2 is SQIVND (reference sequence). The CDR3 spells CASSTGGGQTYEQYF. CDR3 nucleotide sequence: TGTGCCAGTAGCACCGGCGGGGGTCAAACCTACGAGCAGTACTTC. Complete variable domain (other parts from reference TRBV19 and TRBJ2-7): DGGITQSPKYLFRKEGQNVTLSCEQNLNHDAMYWYRQDPGQGLRLIYYSQIVNDFQKGDIAEGYSVSREKKESFPLTVTSAQKNPTAFYLCASSTGGGQTYEQYFGPGTRLTVT.

Comments on this clone: The same CDR3 arises from other DNA sequences in this sample as well. The gene calls are TRBV29-1 and TRBJ2-1, with D perhaps TRBD1 (5 bases). The germline gives CDR1 SQVTM, CDR2 ANQGSEA. Trimming left V 4 bases short and J 5 bases short, with 6 bases between. The CDR3 extends over 11 amino acids. CDR3 nucleotides: TGCAGCGTTGTAGGGGACAATGAGCAGTTCTTC. Residues: CSVVGDNEQFF.

J is TRBJ1-5 and V is TRBV15; no definite D call. V was pared by 0 bases and J by 7 bases, with 13 bases between. CDR1 LNHNV and CDR2 YYDKDF come from the germline V gene (reference sequence). The CDR3 spans 15 residues. This CDR3 reads CATSRDRNVGQPQHF. The CDR3 DNA reads as TGTGCCACCAGCAGAGATCGGAATGTGGGGCAGCCCCAGCATTTT.

The chain employs TRBV2 and TRBJ1-2; D is possibly TRBD1 (6 bases). V lost 7 bases, J lost 8 bases, and 11 bases lay in between. CDR3 length equals 11 residues. In germline, CDR1 is SNHLY, CDR2 FYNNEI. The chain's CDR3 is CASIRGVGYTF. For the CDR3, the DNA is TGTGCCAGCATAAGGGGGGTCGGCTACACCTTC.

The chain joins TRBV6-1 to TRBJ1-4; D not resolved. The germline gives CDR1 MNHNS, CDR2 SASEGT. Between the trimmed V and J ends, which lost 2 bases and 6 bases, there was a span of 13 bases. The CDR3 contains 15 residues. CDR3 DNA sequence: TGTGCCAGCAGTGAATGGTTCGGGTTAGATGAAAAACTGTTTTTT. It codes for CASSEWFGLDEKLFF.

The CDR3 nucleotides read TGTGCCAGTGGGATCAACACAGATACGCAGTATTTT. Its translation is CASGINTDTQYF. The genes are TRBV28 and TRBJ2-3; no reliable D call. V was shortened by 9 bases and J by 2 bases, with 9 bases between the two germline ends. The CDR3 has 12 amino acids. Germline loops: CDR1 MDHEN, CDR2 SYDVKM.

The V call is TRBV2, the J call TRBJ2-7, with D possibly being TRBD1 or TRBD2 (5 bases each). The CDR3 spans 11 residues. Trimming left V 8 bases short and J 3 bases short, with 8 bases between. The V gene's germline CDR1 is SNHLY and CDR2 FYNNEI. The CDR3 nucleotides read TGTGCCAGCTTTGGGGGCTACGAGCAGTACTTC. Its protein is CASFGGYEQYF. Based on the CDR3 plus reference TRBV2 and TRBJ2-7, the full variable domain is EPEVTQTPSHQVTQMGQEVILRCVPISNHLYFYWYRQILGQKVEFLVSFYNNEISEKSEIFDDQFSVERPDGSNFTLKIRSTKLEDSAMYFCASFGGYEQYFGPGTRLTVT.

On this clone itself: Within the sample, other DNA sequences also encode this same CDR3. The chain links TRBV30 to TRBJ2-2, with 7 bases aligning to TRBD1. The CDR3 is 13 amino acids. The V segment lost 4 bases and the J segment 5 bases; nucleotides outside the gene matches: 4. Germline CDR1 and CDR2: GTSNPN and SVGIG (reference sequence). In nucleotides, the CDR3 is TGTGCCTGGACAGGGGGTGGGACCGGGGAGCTGTTTTTT. It codes for CAWTGGGTGELFF.

The rearrangement uses TRBV19 and TRBJ2-1; 13 bases line up with TRBD2. Germline V gives CDR1 LNHDA, CDR2 SQIVND (reference sequence). With 6 bases clipped from V and 6 bases from J, the junction kept 5 bases outside the gene matches. CDR3 length: 15 residues. CDR3 region: CASRMTSGGLNEQFF. CDR3 in DNA: TGTGCCAGTAGAATGACTAGCGGGGGGCTCAATGAGCAGTTCTTC.

This rearrangement joins TRBV2 to TRBJ2-7, with 9 bases lining up with TRBD2. The CDR3 is 15 residues long. Germline V gene lookup returns CDR1 SNHLY and CDR2 FYNNEI. With V trimmed by 1 base and J by 4 bases, 5 bases remained unmatched. The CDR3 DNA reads TGTGCCAGCAGTGAAGGAGGTAGCGGGGGATACGAGCAGTACTTC. Amino acid sequence: CASSEGGSGGYEQYF.

V and J are TRBV27 and TRBJ1-4; D is unclear. CDR3 length: 14 amino acids. Germline CDR1 reads MNHEY; CDR2 reads SMNVEV (reference sequence). V was trimmed by 2 bases and J by 7 bases, leaving 11 bases between them. CDR3 sequence reads: CASSLGRYGEKLFF. The CDR3 DNA is TGTGCCAGCAGTTTAGGGAGATACGGTGAAAAACTGTTTTTT.

V usage is TRBV5-5 and J usage is TRBJ2-5, with D maybe TRBD2 (6 bases). The CDR3 has 13 amino acids. The V and J ends lost 4 bases and 5 bases respectively, with 12 bases between them. Germline CDR1 is SGHKS and CDR2 is YYEKEE (reference sequence). The CDR3 is CASSQGLRETQYF. CDR3 bases: TGTGCCAGCAGCCAGGGACTCCGTGAGACCCAGTACTTC. Supplemented by reference TRBV5-5 and TRBJ2-5, the full variable domain reads DAGVTQSPTHLIKTRGQQVTLRCSPISGHKSVSWYQQVLGQGPQFIFQYYEKEERGRGNFPDRFSARQFPNYSSELNVNALLLGDSALYLCASSQGLRETQYFGPGTRLLVL.

The chain employs TRBV5-6 and TRBJ1-1; D is unclear. Deletions cut 2 bases from V and 7 bases from J, with 9 bases between. The CDR3 loop spans 12 amino acids. Germline lookup yields CDR1 SGHDT and CDR2 YYEEEE. DNA of the CDR3: TGTGCCAGCAGCTTTGGCGTCAGTGAAGCTTTCTTT. Its protein product is CASSFGVSEAFF.

This clone was seen once. This chain joins TRBV28 and TRBJ1-1; D gene unclear. The CDR3 has 13 amino acids. Germline lookup yields CDR1 MDHEN and CDR2 SYDVKM. The V end was cut by 6 bases, the J end by 1 base, with 9 bases between. CDR3 in DNA: TGTGCCAGCAGAAAGGAGGGGAACACTGAAGCTTTCTTT. Translating gives CASRKEGNTEAFF.

In its sample, this clone was seen once. This chain uses TRBV4-1 with TRBJ2-5; D is undetermined. Trimming left V 2 bases short and J 5 bases short, with 12 bases between. This CDR3 has 14 residues. The germline CDR1 and CDR2 sequences are MGHRA and YSYEKL. CDR3 sequence reads: CASSQTGPVETQYF. CDR3 bases: TGCGCCAGCAGCCAAACGGGCCCCGTGGAGACCCAGTACTTC.

The chain is built from TRBV27 and TRBJ2-3; 14 positions agree with TRBD2. With V trimmed by 5 bases and J by 7 bases, 8 bases remained unmatched. Germline assignment: CDR1 MNHEY and CDR2 SMNVEV (reference sequence). This CDR3 region has 16 residues. The CDR3 nucleotides read TGTGCCAGCAGTCCAATCGGGACTAGCGGGAGAAATACGCAGTATTTT. It encodes CASSPIGTSGRNTQYF.